The rows below give T cell receptor beta chains drawn from one sample of a study of graft-versus-host responses after intestinal transplantation. Method: immunoSEQ multiplex PCR; TCRdb's copy keeps in-frame clones and lacks some. This table has about 39,000 clones, approximately 89% appearing once. Here the sequenced sample was PBMCs, taken about 270 days after transplant. All receptors come from a human patient who received an intestinal transplant, so some T cells may come from the graft donor. Both conserved end residues are part of each CDR3. Fields, in order: V gene, clone size, D gene, J gene, CDR3 protein, CDR3 DNA. The D gene is left open where the match is weak. Only part of the rows carry a size: once, few, many, or a class if the clone is expanded.

TRBV5-1	.	TRBD1	TRBJ1-2	CASSPGGTGDGYTF	TGCGCCAGCAGCCCCGGCGGGACAGGGGATGGCTACACCTTC
TRBV5-1	.	.	TRBJ2-7	CASSLYPGTAYEQYF	TGCGCCAGCAGCTTGTATCCGGGAACGGCCTACGAGCAGTACTTC
TRBV7-7	once	TRBD2	TRBJ2-1	CASSPSGGSLYNEQFF	TGTGCCAGCAGCCCTAGCGGGGGTTCCCTTTACAATGAGCAGTTCTTC
TRBV19	.	.	TRBJ1-2	CATSTKDSNYGYTF	TGTGCCACCTCTACAAAGGACAGCAACTATGGCTACACCTTC
TRBV7-2	.	.	TRBJ1-6	CASSLFVPTGHNSPLHF	TGTGCCAGCAGCTTATTCGTTCCGACAGGCCACAATTCACCCCTCCACTTT
TRBV5-1	once	TRBD2	TRBJ2-1	CASSLGLERGNEQFF	TGCGCCAGCAGCTTGGGGTTGGAGCGGGGTAATGAGCAGTTCTTC
TRBV10-3	.	TRBD1	TRBJ2-1	CAISLTGGTYNEQFF	TGTGCCATCAGTCTAACAGGGGGGACCTACAATGAGCAGTTCTTC
TRBV6-5	.	TRBD2	TRBJ2-7	CASSPPSGGLEQYF	TGTGCCAGCAGTCCCCCCAGCGGGGGCCTCGAGCAGTACTTC
TRBV2	.	.	TRBJ2-5	CASRILGTGQETQYF	TGTGCCAGCCGCATCCTCGGGACTGGGCAAGAGACCCAGTACTTC
TRBV7-9	once	.	TRBJ2-7	CASSRSGPIVEQYF	TGTGCCAGCAGCCGTTCGGGCCCTATAGTGGAGCAGTACTTC
TRBV9	.	TRBD2	TRBJ2-1	CASSPQAGGPEEQFF	TGTGCCAGCAGCCCTCAAGCGGGGGGGCCGGAGGAGCAGTTCTTC
TRBV11-3	.	.	TRBJ1-3	CASSLSRISGNTIYF	TGTGCCAGCAGCTTAAGTCGGATCTCTGGAAACACCATATATTTT
TRBV5-1	.	TRBD2	TRBJ2-3	CASSYLAGGQGDTQYF	TGCGCCAGCAGCTACCTAGCGGGGGGGCAGGGAGATACGCAGTATTTT
TRBV12-5	.	TRBD1	TRBJ2-1	CASGFYGTGVNEQFF	TGTGCTAGTGGTTTCTATGGGACAGGGGTTAATGAGCAGTTCTTC
TRBV9	.	.	TRBJ2-3	CASSVGGSGRKTDTQYF	TGTGCCAGCAGCGTCGGAGGGTCTGGCAGGAAGACAGATACGCAGTATTTT
TRBV6-1	.	TRBD1	TRBJ1-2	CASSDGAGTGIYGYTF	TGTGCCAGCAGTGACGGAGCCGGGACAGGGATCTATGGCTACACCTTC
TRBV11-3	.	.	TRBJ2-7	CASSYVYFEGGQRIVLEQYF	TGTGCCAGCAGCTACGTATATTTCGAGGGGGGCCAGAGAATCGTCCTCGAGCAGTACTTC
TRBV2	.	.	TRBJ1-5	CASKKDTTSGNNQPQHF	TGTGCCAGCAAAAAGGACACAACTTCGGGGAACAATCAGCCCCAGCATTTT
TRBV7-9	.	.	TRBJ1-3	CASSSQYVSSGNTIYF	TGTGCCAGCAGCTCCCAATACGTTTCCTCTGGAAACACCATATATTTT
TRBV11-2	.	TRBD1	TRBJ1-1	CASSSQGAFNTEAFF	TGTGCCAGCAGTTCACAGGGGGCTTTTAACACTGAAGCTTTCTTT
TRBV27	.	.	TRBJ1-1	CASSFIGRMNTEAFF	TGTGCCAGCAGTTTCATAGGACGGATGAACACTGAAGCTTTCTTT
TRBV7-9	.	TRBD1	TRBJ2-1	CAIGTGDYNEQFF	TGTGCCATTGGGACAGGGGATTACAATGAGCAGTTCTTC
TRBV6-1	.	.	TRBJ2-5	CASRESWDRETQYF	TGTGCCAGCAGAGAAAGCTGGGATAGAGAGACCCAGTACTTC
TRBV4-1	.	.	TRBJ2-5	CASKPRTAFQETQYF	TGCGCCAGCAAACCTCGAACGGCCTTCCAAGAGACCCAGTACTTC
TRBV9	few	TRBD1	TRBJ1-6	CASSQAGDSFNSPLHF	TGTGCCAGCAGCCAAGCCGGGGACAGCTTTAATTCACCCCTCCACTTT
TRBV18	.	TRBD2	TRBJ2-3	CASSLPSGGPTDTQYF	TGTGCCAGCTCACTCCCTAGCGGGGGGCCTACAGATACGCAGTATTTT
TRBV6-1	.	.	TRBJ2-2	CASSEGGLELFF	TGTGCCAGCAGTGAAGGGGGGTTGGAGCTGTTTTTT
TRBV19	.	TRBD2	TRBJ2-2	CASRTTGLGSGELFF	TGTGCCAGTAGAACAACGGGACTAGGGTCCGGGGAGCTGTTTTTT
TRBV6-6	.	.	TRBJ1-5	CASKGAGGQPQHF	TGTGCCAGCAAAGGGGCCGGTGGTCAGCCCCAGCATTTT
TRBV25-1	.	.	TRBJ1-1	CASSSQGKGTEAFF	TGTGCCAGCAGCTCTCAGGGGAAGGGCACTGAAGCTTTCTTT
TRBV18	.	TRBD1	TRBJ1-1	CASSPTQGWTEAFF	TGTGCCAGCTCACCTACACAGGGGTGGACTGAAGCTTTCTTT
TRBV2	.	.	TRBJ1-2	CASSEGANGYTF	TGTGCCAGCAGTGAGGGGGCGAATGGCTACACCTTC
TRBV5-4	.	TRBD2	TRBJ2-1	CASSSVAGAGREQFF	TGTGCCAGCAGCTCAGTAGCGGGGGCAGGACGTGAGCAGTTCTTC
TRBV7-2	.	.	TRBJ1-2	CASSLAQQGFYGYTF	TGTGCCAGCAGCTTAGCGCAACAGGGTTTCTATGGCTACACCTTC
TRBV7-9	.	.	TRBJ2-7	CASSPEGYEQYF	TGTGCCAGCAGCCCAGAGGGCTACGAGCAGTACTTC
TRBV5-5	.	.	TRBJ1-3	CASGKLGGENTIYF	TGTGCCAGCGGAAAGCTTGGTGGGGAAAACACCATATATTTT
TRBV2	once	.	TRBJ2-7	CASSEPSDEQYF	TGTGCCAGCAGTGAGCCTAGCGACGAGCAGTACTTC
TRBV13	few	TRBD2	TRBJ2-5	CASSAGTSGYQETQYF	TGTGCCAGCAGCGCAGGGACTAGCGGGTACCAAGAGACCCAGTACTTC
TRBV2	.	TRBD2	TRBJ2-5	CASHPGWLAGGQETQYF	TGTGCCAGCCACCCCGGCTGGCTAGCGGGGGGACAAGAGACCCAGTACTTC
TRBV5-8	.	TRBD1	TRBJ1-4	CASSIQGAPSEKLFF	TGTGCCAGCAGTATTCAGGGGGCGCCGAGTGAAAAACTGTTTTTT
TRBV19	.	.	TRBJ1-3	CASSIGVSGNTIYF	TGTGCCAGTAGTATAGGAGTCTCTGGGAACACCATATATTTT
TRBV6-6	.	.	TRBJ1-1	CASSYSGGLTEAFF	TGTGCCAGCAGTTACTCGGGGGGGCTCACTGAAGCTTTCTTT
TRBV11-3	few	TRBD1	TRBJ1-1	CASSLGAGTGGNTEAFF	TGTGCCAGCAGCTTAGGAGCCGGGACAGGGGGGAACACTGAAGCTTTCTTT
TRBV5-1	.	.	TRBJ2-3	CASSASLGPDTQYF	TGCGCCAGCAGCGCCTCTCTAGGCCCAGATACGCAGTATTTT
TRBV11-3	.	.	TRBJ2-2	CASSSPWSTGTGELFF	TGTGCCAGCAGCTCCCCTTGGTCCACCGGAACCGGGGAGCTGTTTTTT
TRBV5-4	.	TRBD2	TRBJ2-7	CASSLGRGRDEQYF	TGTGCCAGCAGCTTGGGGCGGGGGAGAGACGAGCAGTACTTC
TRBV5-1	.	TRBD1	TRBJ2-7	CASSWGQETNEQYF	TGCGCCAGCAGCTGGGGACAGGAAACTAATGAGCAGTACTTC
TRBV21-1	few	.	TRBJ1-5	CASSKGRGQSNQPQHF	TGTGCCAGCAGCAAAGGGAGAGGACAGAGCAATCAGCCCCAGCATTTT
TRBV27	.	TRBD1	TRBJ1-2	CASSTRDSYGYTF	TGTGCCAGCAGTACCCGGGACAGTTATGGCTACACCTTC
TRBV5-8	.	.	TRBJ1-2	CASSWGVNYGYTF	TGTGCCAGCAGCTGGGGGGTCAACTATGGCTACACCTTC
TRBV30	.	.	TRBJ1-6	CAWADNSPLHF	TGTGCCTGGGCCGATAATTCACCCCTCCACTTT
TRBV11-2	.	TRBD2	TRBJ2-3	CASSLRLAGASSTDTQYF	TGTGCCAGCAGCTTACGACTAGCGGGGGCCTCTAGCACAGATACGCAGTATTTT
TRBV13	.	TRBD1	TRBJ2-1	CASSNAGGTYNEQFF	TGTGCCAGCAGCAATGCAGGGGGCACGTACAATGAGCAGTTCTTC
TRBV19	.	TRBD1	TRBJ2-1	CASSFRGRLHEQFF	TGTGCCAGTAGTTTCAGGGGGCGGTTGCATGAGCAGTTCTTC
TRBV10-3	.	.	TRBJ2-7	CAIGGDSEDLGEQYF	TGTGCCATCGGGGGGGACAGCGAAGACCTAGGTGAGCAGTACTTC